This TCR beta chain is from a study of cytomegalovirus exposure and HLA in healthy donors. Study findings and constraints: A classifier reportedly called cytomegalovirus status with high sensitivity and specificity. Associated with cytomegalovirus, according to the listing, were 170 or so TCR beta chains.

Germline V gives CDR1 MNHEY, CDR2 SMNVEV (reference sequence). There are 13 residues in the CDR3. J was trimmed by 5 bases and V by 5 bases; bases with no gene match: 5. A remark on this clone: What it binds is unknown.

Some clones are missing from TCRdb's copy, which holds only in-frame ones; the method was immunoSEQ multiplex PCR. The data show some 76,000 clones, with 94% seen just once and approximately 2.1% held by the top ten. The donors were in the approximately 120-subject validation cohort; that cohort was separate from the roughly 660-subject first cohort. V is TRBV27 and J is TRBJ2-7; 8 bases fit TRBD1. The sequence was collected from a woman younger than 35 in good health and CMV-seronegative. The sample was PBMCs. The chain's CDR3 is CASSPRTGNEQYF. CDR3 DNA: TGTGCCAGCAGTCCCCGGACAGGGAACGAGCAGTACTTC.